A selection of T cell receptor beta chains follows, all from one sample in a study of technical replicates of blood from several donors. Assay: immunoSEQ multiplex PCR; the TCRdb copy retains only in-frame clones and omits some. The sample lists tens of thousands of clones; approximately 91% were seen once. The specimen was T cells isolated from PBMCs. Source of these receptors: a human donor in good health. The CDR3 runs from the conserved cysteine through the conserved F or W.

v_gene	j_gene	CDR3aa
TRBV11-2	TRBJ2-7	CASSPGLAESSEQYF
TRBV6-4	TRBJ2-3	CASSDSASGSTDTQYF
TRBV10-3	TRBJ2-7	CAISESTPLAGTYEQYF
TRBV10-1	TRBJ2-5	CASSEQRGDQETQYF
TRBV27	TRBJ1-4	CASSLVGTGDEKLFF
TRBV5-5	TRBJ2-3	CASSLTGAQYF
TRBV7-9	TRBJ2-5	CASSPLTSGFSQETQYF
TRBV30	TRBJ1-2	CAWRLTGRGYTF
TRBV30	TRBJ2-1	CAWDAGTGNNEQFF
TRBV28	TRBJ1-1	CASKGMGYAEAFF
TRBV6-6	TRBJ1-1	CASTRQGITEAFF
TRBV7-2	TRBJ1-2	CASSFVTAGGGYTF
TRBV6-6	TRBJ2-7	CASSYSREQYF
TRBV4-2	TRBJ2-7	CASSQDLGEGLYEQYF
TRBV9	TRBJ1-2	CASSVAGVGYTF
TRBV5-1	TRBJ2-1	CASSNGRASDNEQFF
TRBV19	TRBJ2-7	CASSSYGGPYEQYF
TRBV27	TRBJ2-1	CASSGTINEQFF
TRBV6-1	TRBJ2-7	CASSWGQAYEQYF
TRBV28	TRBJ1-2	CASSLTGGGYGYTF
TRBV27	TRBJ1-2	CASSLAGGVYGYTF
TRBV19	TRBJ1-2	CASSIPKGGDNYGYTF
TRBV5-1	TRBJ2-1	CASSQAGAWDEQFF
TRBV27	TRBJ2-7	CASSLGRSYEQYF
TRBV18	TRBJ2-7	CASSPSGTGMNEQYF
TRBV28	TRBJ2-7	CASRYPGQDEEQYF
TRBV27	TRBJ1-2	CASSLSGGPYGYTF
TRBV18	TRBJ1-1	CASSPSANTEAFF
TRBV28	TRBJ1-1	CASSRSFRGNTEAFF
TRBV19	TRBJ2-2	CARREEGELFF
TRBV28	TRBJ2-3	CASISRGMETDTQYF
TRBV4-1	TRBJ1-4	CASSQDLAALWEKLFF
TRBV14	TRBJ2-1	CASSHAGIEQFF
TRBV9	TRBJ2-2	CASSNDRTNTGELFF
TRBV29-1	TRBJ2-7	CSVVLGGYEQYF
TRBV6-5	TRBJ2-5	CASTRTGGWETQYF
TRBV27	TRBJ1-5	CASSSGTGGAGGQPQHF
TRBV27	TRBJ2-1	CASRQGTYEQFF
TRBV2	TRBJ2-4	CASSPQTGRDIQYF
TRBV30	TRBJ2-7	CAWSVQGYEQYF
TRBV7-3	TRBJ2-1	CASSSRGRGSSYNEQFF
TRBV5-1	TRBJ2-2	CAPSGAGELFF
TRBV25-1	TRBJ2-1	CASSEYVWGLAGYNEQFF
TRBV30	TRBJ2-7	CAWRAGGEQYF
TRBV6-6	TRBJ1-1	CASSYGAGELNTEAFF